The following is a TCR beta chain sequence with its context. This specimen comes from a study of T cells after posttransplantation cyclophosphamide. The naive gate required viable CD3+CD4+ or CD3+CD8+ cells with CCR7+CD45RA+CD45RO-CD95-CD27+CD28+ phenotype. The related graft donor's blood sample was taken on the day of bone marrow donation. The method was immunoSEQ multiplex PCR; TCRdb's version includes in-frame clones alone and lacks a portion of them. Here the sample spans around 31,000 clones, 90% to 95% being singletons. V was clipped by 3 bases and J by 15 bases; unmatched bases: 17. Germline V gene data show CDR1 as LNHDA and CDR2 as SQIVND (reference sequence). The CDR3 length is 15 residues.

The TCR was taken from a man aged 25 to 40 in good health and a related stem cell transplant donor. Sequencing was performed on naive CD4+ T cells sorted from blood. The V call is TRBV19, the J call TRBJ2-1, with 7 bases that match TRBD2. CDR3 coding DNA: TGTGCCAGTAGTATGGGGATAGCGGGTTCCTCGGGATCGTTCTTC. Translating it yields CASSMGIAGSSGSFF.